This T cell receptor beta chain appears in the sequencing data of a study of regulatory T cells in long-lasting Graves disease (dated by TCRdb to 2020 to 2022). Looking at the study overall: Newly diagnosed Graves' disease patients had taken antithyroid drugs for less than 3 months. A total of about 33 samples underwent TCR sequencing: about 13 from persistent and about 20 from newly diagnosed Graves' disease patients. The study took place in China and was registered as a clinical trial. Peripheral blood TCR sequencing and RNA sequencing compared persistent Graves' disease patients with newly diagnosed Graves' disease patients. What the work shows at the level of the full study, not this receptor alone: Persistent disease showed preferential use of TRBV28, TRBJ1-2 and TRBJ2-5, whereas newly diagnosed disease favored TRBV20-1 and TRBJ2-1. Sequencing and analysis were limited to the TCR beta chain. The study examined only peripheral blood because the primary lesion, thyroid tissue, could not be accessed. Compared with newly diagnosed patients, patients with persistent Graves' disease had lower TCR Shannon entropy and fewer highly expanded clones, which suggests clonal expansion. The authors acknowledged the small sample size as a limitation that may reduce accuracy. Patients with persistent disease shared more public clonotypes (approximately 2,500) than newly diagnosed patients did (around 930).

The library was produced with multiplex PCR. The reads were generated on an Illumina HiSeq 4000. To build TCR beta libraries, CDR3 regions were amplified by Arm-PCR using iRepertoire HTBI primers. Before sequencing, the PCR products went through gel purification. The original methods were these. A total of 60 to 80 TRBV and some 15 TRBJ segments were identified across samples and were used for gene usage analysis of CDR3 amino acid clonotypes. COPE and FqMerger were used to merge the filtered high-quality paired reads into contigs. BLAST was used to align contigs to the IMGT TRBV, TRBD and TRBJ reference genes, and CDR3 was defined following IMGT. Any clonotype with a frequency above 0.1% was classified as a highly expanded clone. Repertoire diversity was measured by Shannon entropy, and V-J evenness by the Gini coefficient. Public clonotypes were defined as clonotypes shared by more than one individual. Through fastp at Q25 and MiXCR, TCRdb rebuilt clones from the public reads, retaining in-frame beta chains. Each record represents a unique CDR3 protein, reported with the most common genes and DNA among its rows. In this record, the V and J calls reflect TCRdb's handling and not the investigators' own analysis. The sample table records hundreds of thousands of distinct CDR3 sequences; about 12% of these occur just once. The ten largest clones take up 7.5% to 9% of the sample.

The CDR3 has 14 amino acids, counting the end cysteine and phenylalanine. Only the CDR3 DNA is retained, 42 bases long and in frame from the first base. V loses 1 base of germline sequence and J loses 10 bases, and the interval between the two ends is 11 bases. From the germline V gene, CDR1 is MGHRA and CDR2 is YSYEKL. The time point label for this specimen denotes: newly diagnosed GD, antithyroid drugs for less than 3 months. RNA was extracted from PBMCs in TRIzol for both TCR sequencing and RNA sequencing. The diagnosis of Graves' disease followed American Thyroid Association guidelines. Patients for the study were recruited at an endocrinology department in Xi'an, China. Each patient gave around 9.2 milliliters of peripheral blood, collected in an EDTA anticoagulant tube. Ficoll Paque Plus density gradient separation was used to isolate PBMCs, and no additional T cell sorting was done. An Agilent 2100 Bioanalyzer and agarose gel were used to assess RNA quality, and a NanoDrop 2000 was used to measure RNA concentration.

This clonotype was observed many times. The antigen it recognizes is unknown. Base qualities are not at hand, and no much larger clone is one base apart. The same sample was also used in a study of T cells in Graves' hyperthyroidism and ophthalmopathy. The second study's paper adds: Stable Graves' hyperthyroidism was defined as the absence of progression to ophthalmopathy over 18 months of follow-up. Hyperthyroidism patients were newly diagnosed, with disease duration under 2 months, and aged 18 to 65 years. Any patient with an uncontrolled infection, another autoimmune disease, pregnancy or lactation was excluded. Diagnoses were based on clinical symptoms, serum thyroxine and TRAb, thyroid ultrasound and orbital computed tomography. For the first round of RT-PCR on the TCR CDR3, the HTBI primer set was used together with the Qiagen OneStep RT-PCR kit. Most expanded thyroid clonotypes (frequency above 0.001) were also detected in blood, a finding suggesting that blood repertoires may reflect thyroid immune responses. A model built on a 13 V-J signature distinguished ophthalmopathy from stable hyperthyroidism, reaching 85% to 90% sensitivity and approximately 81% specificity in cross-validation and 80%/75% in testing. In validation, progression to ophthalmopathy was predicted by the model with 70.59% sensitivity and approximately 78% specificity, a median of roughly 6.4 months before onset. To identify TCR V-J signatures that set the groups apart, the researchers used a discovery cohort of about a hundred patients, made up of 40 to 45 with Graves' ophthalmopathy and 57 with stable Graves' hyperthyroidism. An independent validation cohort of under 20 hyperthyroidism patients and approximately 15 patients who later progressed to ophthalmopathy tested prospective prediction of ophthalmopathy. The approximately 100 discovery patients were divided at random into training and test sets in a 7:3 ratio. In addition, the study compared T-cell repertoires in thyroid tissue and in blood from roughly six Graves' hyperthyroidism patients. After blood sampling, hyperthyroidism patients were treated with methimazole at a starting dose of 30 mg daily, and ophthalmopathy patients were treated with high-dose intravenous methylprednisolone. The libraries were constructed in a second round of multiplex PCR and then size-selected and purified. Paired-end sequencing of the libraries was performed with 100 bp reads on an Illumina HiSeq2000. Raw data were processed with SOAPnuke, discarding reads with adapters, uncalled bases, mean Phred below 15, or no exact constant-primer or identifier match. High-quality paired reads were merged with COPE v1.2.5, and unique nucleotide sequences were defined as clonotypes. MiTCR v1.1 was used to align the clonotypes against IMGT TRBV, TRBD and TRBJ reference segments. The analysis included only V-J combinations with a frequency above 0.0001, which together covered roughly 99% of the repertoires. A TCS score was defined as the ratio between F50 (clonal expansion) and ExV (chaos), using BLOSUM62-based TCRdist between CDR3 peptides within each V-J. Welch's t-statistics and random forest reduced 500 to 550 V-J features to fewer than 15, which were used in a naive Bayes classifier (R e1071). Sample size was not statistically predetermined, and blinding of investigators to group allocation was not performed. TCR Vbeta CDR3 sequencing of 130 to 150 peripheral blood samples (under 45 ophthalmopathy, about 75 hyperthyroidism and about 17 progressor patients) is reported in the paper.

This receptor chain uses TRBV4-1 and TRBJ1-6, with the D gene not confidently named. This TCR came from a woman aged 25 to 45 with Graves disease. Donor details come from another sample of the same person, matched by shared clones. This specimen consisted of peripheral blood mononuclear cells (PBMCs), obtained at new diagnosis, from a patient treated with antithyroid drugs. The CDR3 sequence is CASSQGYQDSPLHF. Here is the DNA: TGCGCCAGCAGCCAAGGGTATCAAGACTCACCCCTCCACTTT.